This T cell receptor (beta chain) originates from a study of metastatic and nonmetastatic thyroid tumors. For the study at large: It was across blood and tumor or nodule tissue from malignant and benign thyroid patients that repertoires were compared.

This clone was counted ten times or more. Its antigen is as yet unknown. Methods used by the authors: The authors used CDR3 differences across clinicopathological groups to build a distant-metastasis classifier for papillary thyroid cancer. MiXCR re-clonotyped the PCR reads for TCRdb. These V and J calls are TCRdb output, not the study's own analysis. The table lists more than 90,000 clones, roughly 13% of them singletons. Every patient was untreated before thyroid surgery. This CDR3 is built from 14 residues. V shed 9 bases, J shed 3 bases, and the junction held 7 bases outside the gene matches. The germline gives CDR1 MNHEY, CDR2 SVGEGT. Whole-study findings and limits: Relative to benign nodules, malignant thyroid tumors were reportedly characterized by significantly elevated TCR beta diversity in blood and tumor.

This sequence originates from a female donor with papillary thyroid cancer or a benign thyroid nodule (not recorded which). Some clones in this sample may be carry-over from other donors' samples. The chain combines TRBV6-2 or TRBV6-3 with TRBJ2-7; 11 nucleotides line up with TRBD2. The sequencing input was blood. This chain's CDR3 is CARTSGTDFYEQYF. CDR3 in DNA: TGTGCCAGGACTAGCGGGACGGACTTCTACGAGCAGTACTTC.